This T cell receptor (beta chain) stems from a study of T cells expressing NK-cell markers. The CDR3 is made up of 16 amino acids. Germline V gene data show CDR1 as MNHNS and CDR2 as SASEGT. It was by 5'RACE template switching with UMIs that TCR beta cDNA was made. TCRdb reprocessed the 5' RACE reads, keeping one entry per CDR3 protein, no DNA. This sample's table reports just under 150,000 distinct CDR3 sequences. This clonotype was sampled from a man between 18 and 29 years old in good health. Sequences were obtained from blood T cells: a sorted CD56 or NKG2C T cell subset, CD4+ or CD8+ T cells, or bulk PBMC T cells (not recorded which). The chain joins TRBV6-1 to TRBJ2-6. The CDR3 sequence: CASSEIGGDGANVLTF.